This T cell receptor beta chain stems from a study of blood T cell repertoires in COVID-19. Across the whole study: PBMCs, B-cell-depleted T cells, or T cells provided the cDNA or gDNA that made up the material.

CDR3 length: 15 amino acids. Trimming took 2 bases from V and 0 from J, leaving 9 bases between them. CDR1 and CDR2 from the germline V gene are LNHNV and YYDKDF (reference sequence). How the authors handled the data: Nucleated cell counts were estimated from reference gene primer amplification. Assay: immunoSEQ multiplex PCR; the TCRdb copy retains only in-frame clones and omits some. The D gene and trimming were derived from the DNA, and the V and J assignments and clone size from that table. This table has 120,000 to 150,000 clones, 80% to 90% appearing once. Seattle's cohort entered during active infection and was followed longitudinally.

The chain couples TRBV15 to TRBJ2-3; D is perhaps TRBD2 (5 bases). The TCR originated in a woman aged 55-69 years with COVID-19, enrolled during active disease. Sequenced sample: peripheral blood. The CDR3 region is CATSRLATSTDTQYF. The DNA for the CDR3 is TGTGCCACCAGCAGACTAGCCACTAGCACAGATACGCAGTATTTT.